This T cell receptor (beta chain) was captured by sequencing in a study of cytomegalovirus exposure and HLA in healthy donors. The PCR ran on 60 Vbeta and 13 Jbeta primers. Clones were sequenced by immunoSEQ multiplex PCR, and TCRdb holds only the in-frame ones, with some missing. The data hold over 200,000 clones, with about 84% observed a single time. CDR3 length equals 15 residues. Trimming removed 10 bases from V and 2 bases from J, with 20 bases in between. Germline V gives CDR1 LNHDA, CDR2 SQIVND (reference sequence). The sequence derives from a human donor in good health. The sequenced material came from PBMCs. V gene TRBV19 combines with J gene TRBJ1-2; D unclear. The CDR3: CATSRERSSNYGYTF. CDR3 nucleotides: TGTGCCACTTCGAGGGAAAGGAGTTCGAACTATGGCTACACCTTC.